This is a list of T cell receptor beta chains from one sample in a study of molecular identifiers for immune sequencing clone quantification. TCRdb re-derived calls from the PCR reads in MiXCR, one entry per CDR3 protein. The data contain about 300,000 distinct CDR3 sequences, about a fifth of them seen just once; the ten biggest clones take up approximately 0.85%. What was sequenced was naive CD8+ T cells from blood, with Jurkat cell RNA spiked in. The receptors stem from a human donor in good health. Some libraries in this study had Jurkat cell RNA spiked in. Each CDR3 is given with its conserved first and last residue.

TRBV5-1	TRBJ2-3	CASSHRDTQYF
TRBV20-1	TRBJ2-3	CSARFTGAEDTQYF
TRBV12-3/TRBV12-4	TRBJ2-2	CASRGDRATGELFF
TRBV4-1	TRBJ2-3	CASSQVSLAISTDTQYF
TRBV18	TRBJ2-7	CASSQGEEQYF
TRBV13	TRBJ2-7	CASSPPSGSYEQYF
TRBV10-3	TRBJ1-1	CAITQNPGTEAFF
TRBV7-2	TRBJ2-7	CASSSQLAGAYEQYF
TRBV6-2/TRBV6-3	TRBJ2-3	CASSYVSDQDTQYF
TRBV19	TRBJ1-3	CATAWGSGNTIYF
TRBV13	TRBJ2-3	CASSLQLGTTDTQYF
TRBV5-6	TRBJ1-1	CASSLVQSTEAFF
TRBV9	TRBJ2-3	CASSVESTDTQYF
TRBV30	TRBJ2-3	CAWSTISGSLDTQYF
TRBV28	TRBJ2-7	CASSFRGEVYEQYF
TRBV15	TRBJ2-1	CATSRLRGQATYNEQFF
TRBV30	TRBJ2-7	CAWSVLTGGEQYF
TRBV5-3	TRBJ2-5	CASSFGPGAIVVQETQYF
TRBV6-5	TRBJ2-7	CASSTHRDSSYEQYF
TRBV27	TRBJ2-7	CASSPTTGTYEQYF
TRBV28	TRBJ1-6	CASSWRDRPQSSYNSPLHF
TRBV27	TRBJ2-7	CASSLTVSYEQYF
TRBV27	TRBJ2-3	CASSLSLTPPVDTQYF
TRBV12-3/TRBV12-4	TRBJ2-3	CASSFSGQVYTDTQYF
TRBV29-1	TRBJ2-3	CSVEGSGSVYTQYF
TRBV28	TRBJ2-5	CASSLAARRTQYF
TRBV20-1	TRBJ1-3	CSARGLLSGNTIYF
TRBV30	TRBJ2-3	CAWDSGTSTDTQYF
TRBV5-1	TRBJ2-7	CASSSRADEQYF
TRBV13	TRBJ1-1	CASSDSLRDRYTEAFF
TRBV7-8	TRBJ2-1	CASTQLPSGGLYNEQFF
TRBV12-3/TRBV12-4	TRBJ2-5	CASRASHGRYQETQYF
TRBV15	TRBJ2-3	CATSNERQGTDTQYF
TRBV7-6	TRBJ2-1	CASSLGREGPYNEQFF